This T cell receptor beta chain was sequenced in a study of CD8+ T cells in alopecia areata. Broader study findings: One nonresponder makes the tie between baseline CD8+ expansion and response uncertain. Relative to normal scalp, lesional scalp, especially alopecia totalis/universalis, showed higher clonality.

Isolated RNA was reverse transcribed into cDNA used as the sequencing template. Libraries were prepared by immunoSEQ multiplex PCR; TCRdb keeps only in-frame clonotypes and omits some of them. The sample yields more than 110,000 clones, roughly 80% seen once. Concerning this clone itself: Its antigen is as yet unknown.

Noted treatment: oral pan-JAK inhibitor, 5-10 mg twice daily. This CDR3 region has 14 residues. Germline-derived CDR1 and CDR2 are SGHNT and YYREEE (reference sequence). Deletions cut 6 bases from V and 0 bases from J, with 9 bases between. The sequencing here drew on CD8+ T cells sorted from blood, taken at week 4, from a patient treated with tofacitinib. This TCR was sampled from a human donor with alopecia areata. The chain is built from TRBV5-4 and TRBJ2-2; D is unclear. The CDR3 bases are TGTGCCAGCACTCCAGTGTCGAACACCGGGGAGCTGTTTTTT. This sequence encodes CASTPVSNTGELFF.